Each of the 32 T cell receptor beta chains below was sequenced from the same sample in a study of tissue T cells after allogeneic stem cell transplantation. The data were produced by immunoSEQ multiplex PCR, yet TCRdb's version contains in-frame clones alone and is incomplete. The sample shows around 28,000 clones, 85% of them seen only once. Material: blood, obtained before transplantation. The receptors were sampled from a woman aged 18-49 years who later had graft-versus-host disease after an allogeneic stem cell transplant.

The V and J genes are TRBV28 and TRBJ1-1; D call uncertain. Trimming cost V 3 bases and J 1 base, with 15 bases left between them. The CDR3 loop spans 16 amino acids. The germline gives CDR1 MDHEN, CDR2 SYDVKM. CDR3 in DNA: TGTGCCAGCAGTTTGGACCCCGCCGGGCAGAACACTGAAGCTTTCTTT. This encodes CASSLDPAGQNTEAFF.

The chain uses TRBV3-1 (or the pseudogene TRBV3-2) and TRBJ1-1, with TRBD1 identical over 7 bases. The CDR3 totals 14 residues. After removal of 1 base from V and 6 bases from J, the junction contained 5 bases not matched to a gene. The germline CDR1 and CDR2 sequences are LGHDT and YNNKEL (reference sequence). CDR3 residues: CASSQVEGASEAFF. CDR3 nucleotide sequence: TGTGCCAGCAGCCAAGTGGAGGGGGCCTCTGAAGCTTTCTTT.

The rearrangement links TRBV5-1 to TRBJ1-1; weak D call: TRBD1 (5 bases). CDR1 is SGHRS and CDR2 is YFSETQ in the germline V gene. Trimming cost V 4 bases and J 6 bases, with 13 bases left between them. This CDR3 has 13 residues. The chain's CDR3 is CASSDRVGAEAFF. The CDR3 nucleotides are TGCGCCAGCAGCGACCGCGTGGGGGCTGAAGCTTTCTTT.

The J gene is TRBJ1-2, the V gene TRBV6-5, with D perhaps matching TRBD1 (5 bases). The CDR3 extends over 13 amino acids. The V end lost 6 bases, the J end lost 6 bases, and 14 bases lay between the germline ends. Germline V CDR1 and CDR2: MNHEY, SVGAGI. The CDR3 loop is CASRGGGGNGYTF. In DNA, the CDR3 is TGTGCCAGCAGGGGCGGGGGAGGGAATGGCTACACCTTC.

V and J are TRBV18 and TRBJ1-6; D gene unclear. CDR3 length equals 14 residues. V lost 6 bases to trimming and J lost 3 bases, with 9 bases between them. CDR1 KGHSH and CDR2 LQKENI come from the germline V gene. The CDR3, as DNA: TGTGCCAGCTCTCCCGGGAGCTATAATTCACCCCTCCACTTT. Translated, it gives CASSPGSYNSPLHF.

The gene calls are TRBV6-2 or TRBV6-3 and TRBJ2-1, with D hard to call. The V gene's germline CDR1 is MNHEY and CDR2 SVGEGT. The CDR3 totals 13 residues. The V end lost 6 bases, the J end lost 6 bases, and 12 bases lay between the germline ends. In DNA form, the CDR3 reads TGTGCCAGCAGCGAGACTGGCGGCAATGAGCAGTTCTTC. Translating it yields CASSETGGNEQFF.

The chain carries TRBV28 and TRBJ2-3; 9 bases are a match to TRBD2. V dropped 5 bases and J dropped 6; count of bases not matched to a gene: 6. The CDR3 spans 14 residues. Germline values: CDR1 MDHEN, CDR2 SYDVKM. The CDR3 spells CASSTRTSVDTQYF. CDR3 in DNA: TGTGCCAGCAGTACCCGGACTAGCGTGGATACGCAGTATTTT.

V and J are TRBV6-5 and TRBJ2-3; the D gene is possibly TRBD2 (6 bases). The germline V gene encodes CDR1 MNHEY and CDR2 SVGAGI. The germline V and J ends were trimmed by 7 bases and 2 bases, with 16 bases remaining between them. The CDR3 has 15 residues. The CDR3 DNA sequence: TGTGCCAGCACTCCCTGGGGGAGGAACACAGATACGCAGTATTTT. It yields the protein CASTPWGRNTDTQYF.

The V and J genes are TRBV4-2 and TRBJ1-5, with D uncertain. The V gene's germline CDR1 is LGHNA and CDR2 YNFKEQ. The CDR3 length is 18 residues. V lost 0 bases and J 5 bases, leaving 20 bases between the germline ends. This CDR3 is CASSQDFLIGQVDQPQHF. The CDR3 nucleotides read TGTGCCAGCAGCCAAGATTTTTTGATAGGTCAGGTAGATCAGCCCCAGCATTTT.

The chain employs TRBV5-1 and TRBJ2-7; D gene ambiguous. Trimming took off 0 bases at V and 3 bases at J, with 7 bases between the two ends. Germline lookup yields CDR1 SGHRS and CDR2 YFSETQ. The CDR3 has 13 residues. In DNA form, the CDR3 reads TGCGCCAGCAGCTTGGTCAGTAACTACGAGCAGTACTTC. Encoded protein: CASSLVSNYEQYF.

The chain links TRBV18 to TRBJ1-1; TRBD1 matches at 7 bases. The CDR3 is 14 residues long. The V gene's germline CDR1 is KGHSH and CDR2 LQKENI. The trim removed 3 bases at V and 2 bases at J, leaving 3 bases unmatched. CDR3 bases: TGTGCCAGCTCACCCGGACAGGTTAACACTGAAGCTTTCTTT. It specifies CASSPGQVNTEAFF.

This sequence joins TRBV4-2 and TRBJ1-4; 8 bases agree with TRBD1. The germline gives CDR1 LGHNA, CDR2 YNFKEQ. V lost 1 base, J lost 7 bases, and 2 bases stayed unmatched. The CDR3 contains 14 residues. CDR3 loop: CASSQGQGFEKLFF. The CDR3 nucleotides are TGTGCCAGCAGCCAAGGACAGGGGTTTGAAAAACTGTTTTTT.

This clone was seen a single time. V and J are TRBV5-4 and TRBJ1-1; 9 bases agree with TRBD1. This CDR3 has 15 residues. V dropped 4 bases and J dropped 4; count of bases not matched to a gene: 8. Per germline, CDR1 SGHNT and CDR2 YYREEE (reference sequence). CDR3 in DNA: TGTGCCAGCAGCGAACAGGGGGCGTTAACCACTGAAGCTTTCTTT. It yields the protein CASSEQGALTTEAFF.

This chain connects TRBV2 to TRBJ1-2; no clear D gene. The CDR3 loop spans 12 amino acids. CDR1 is SNHLY, CDR2 FYNNEI, per germline. Deletions cut 7 bases from V and 3 bases from J, with 9 bases between. CDR3 amino acids: CASTGPDYGYTF. The CDR3 DNA is TGTGCCAGCACGGGCCCAGACTATGGCTACACCTTC.

The V and J genes are TRBV7-9 and TRBJ1-4; D is unresolved. This CDR3 has 14 residues. The germline V gene has CDR1 SEHNR and CDR2 FQNEAQ (reference sequence). V was shortened by 2 bases and J by 4 bases, with 8 bases between the two germline ends. The chain's CDR3 is CASSLRGINEKLFF. The CDR3 nucleotides read TGTGCCAGCAGCTTACGGGGAATTAATGAAAAACTGTTTTTT.

The chain joins TRBV7-8 to TRBJ2-5, with a tentative D call TRBD2 (5 bases). The germline V gene encodes CDR1 SGHVS and CDR2 FQNEAQ. CDR3 size: 14 residues. V lost 5 bases to trimming and J lost 5 bases, with 15 bases between them. The CDR3 region is CASSLTSGRETQYF. CDR3 DNA: TGTGCCAGCAGCCTCACTAGTGGGCGGGAGACCCAGTACTTC.

J is TRBJ2-3 and V is TRBV2; 11 bases fit TRBD2. The CDR3 consists of 17 residues. The junction had 6 bases not matched to a gene; V was cut back by 0 bases and J by 4 bases. Germline CDR1 is SNHLY and CDR2 is FYNNEI. CDR3 region: CASSEALLAGVSDTQYF. Here the CDR3 DNA reads TGTGCCAGCAGTGAAGCGCTACTAGCGGGAGTGTCAGATACGCAGTATTTT.

The chain joins TRBV4-1 to TRBJ2-3; D perhaps matches TRBD2 (5 bases). Trimming took off 1 base at V and 1 base at J, with 6 bases between the two ends. In germline, CDR1 is MGHRA, CDR2 YSYEKL. The length of the CDR3 is 14 residues. The CDR3 loop reads CASSQVGGTDTQYF. Here the CDR3 DNA reads TGCGCCAGCAGCCAAGTCGGGGGCACAGATACGCAGTATTTT.

The V and J genes are TRBV18 and TRBJ1-1, with 11 nucleotides matching TRBD1. The CDR3 is 15 amino acids. The trim removed 3 bases at V and 4 bases at J, leaving 4 bases unmatched. Germline V gene lookup returns CDR1 KGHSH and CDR2 LQKENI. The CDR3 here is CASSPRTGGPTEAFF. CDR3 nucleotides: TGTGCCAGCTCACCTCGGACAGGGGGCCCCACTGAAGCTTTCTTT.

This rearrangement joins TRBV6-5 to TRBJ1-2; no firm D call. Germline lookup yields CDR1 MNHEY and CDR2 SVGAGI. This CDR3 is built from 15 residues. Deletions cut 4 bases from V and 1 base from J, with 13 bases between. Here the CDR3 reads CASSLDGRYNYGYTF. The CDR3 nucleotides are TGTGCCAGCAGTTTGGACGGCCGATATAACTATGGCTACACCTTC.

The chain recombines TRBV4-1 with TRBJ2-1; no clear D. The CDR3 contains 12 residues. The V gene's germline CDR1 is MGHRA and CDR2 YSYEKL. V shed 4 bases and J shed 7 bases, with 8 bases lying between them. CDR3 coding DNA: TGCGCCAGCAGCCCCCCCGGGAATGAGCAGTTCTTC. Its translation: CASSPPGNEQFF.

This clone was counted once. This chain joins TRBV7-8 and TRBJ1-1, with 9 bases fitting TRBD1. CDR1 is SGHVS, CDR2 FQNEAQ, per germline. J was trimmed by 4 bases and V by 5 bases; bases with no gene match: 8. The CDR3 totals 15 residues. CDR3 sequence: CASSRAQGAGTEAFF. Written as DNA, the CDR3 is TGTGCCAGCAGCCGGGCACAGGGGGCGGGCACTGAAGCTTTCTTT.

The chain joins TRBV3-1 (or the pseudogene TRBV3-2) to TRBJ2-1; D uncertain. V lost 4 bases and J lost 8, with 6 bases in between. CDR1 and CDR2 (germline): LGHDT, YNNKEL (reference sequence). This CDR3 has 11 residues. CDR3: CASSLKDEQFF. CDR3 nucleotides: TGTGCCAGCAGCCTAAAGGATGAGCAGTTCTTC.

The chain has TRBV6-1 and TRBJ1-2; tentatively, D is TRBD1 (6 bases). V was cut by 6 bases and J by 3 bases, with 11 bases left in between. The germline V gene encodes CDR1 MNHNS and CDR2 SASEGT. The CDR3 runs 13 residues. The CDR3 reads CASSSDRYYGYTF. DNA of the CDR3: TGTGCCAGCAGCTCCGACAGGTACTATGGCTACACCTTC.

The chain uses TRBV9 and TRBJ1-3; 7 bases map to TRBD1. The CDR3 covers 17 residues. Germline CDR1 SGDLS, CDR2 YYNGEE. Trimming took 4 bases from V and 0 from J; bases not matched to a gene: 10. CDR3 nucleotides: TGTGCCAGCAGCTCAAGGGACAGCCACAACTCTGGAAACACCATATATTTT. It translates to CASSSRDSHNSGNTIYF.

This rearrangement joins TRBV10-3 to TRBJ1-4; TRBD1 might be the D (5 bases). The CDR3 is 13 amino acids. CDR1 is ENHRY and CDR2 is SYGVKD in the germline V gene. Trimming cost V 6 bases and J 8 bases, with 13 bases left between them. DNA for the CDR3: TGTGCCATCAGCGGGACTGCTACAGAAAAACTGTTTTTT. Translated, it gives CAISGTATEKLFF.

The V and J genes are TRBV3-1 (or the pseudogene TRBV3-2) and TRBJ1-1; possibly TRBD1 for D (5 bases). The V gene's germline CDR1 is LGHDT and CDR2 YNNKEL (reference sequence). The CDR3 totals 16 residues. The ends were cut back, 4 bases at V and 1 base at J, with 16 bases in the middle. CDR3 residues: CASSPRLRTPNTEAFF. CDR3 nucleotide sequence: TGTGCCAGCAGCCCCAGGCTGCGGACACCGAACACTGAAGCTTTCTTT.

The chain combines TRBV6-4 with TRBJ2-3; 7 positions match TRBD2. Germline V gene sequence: CDR1 MRHNA, CDR2 SNTAGT. After removal of 0 bases from V and 2 bases from J, the junction contained 5 bases not matched to a gene. The CDR3 consists of 16 residues. CDR3 loop: CASSDSGGGATDTQYF. For the CDR3, the DNA is TGTGCCAGCAGTGACTCGGGCGGGGGAGCCACAGATACGCAGTATTTT.

This chain connects TRBV7-9 to TRBJ1-2; 9 positions match TRBD1. The ends lost 3 bases at V and 1 base at J; junction bases unmatched: 9. Germline CDR1 is SEHNR and CDR2 is FQNEAQ (reference sequence). The CDR3 has 17 amino acids. CDR3 nucleotides: TGTGCCAGCAGCTTCGAACCGACAGGGGGATATAACTATGGCTACACCTTC. Translated, it gives CASSFEPTGGYNYGYTF. Using reference TRBV7-9 and TRBJ1-2 for the parts outside the CDR3, the full variable domain is DTGVSQNPRHKITKRGQNVTFRCDPISEHNRLYWYRQTLGQGPEFLTYFQNEAQLEKSRLLSDRFSAERPKGSFSTLEIQRTEQGDSAMYLCASSFEPTGGYNYGYTFGSGTRLTVV.

The chain couples TRBV10-1 to TRBJ1-2; D is unresolved. V shed 0 bases and J shed 3 bases, with 5 bases lying between them. CDR1 is WNHNN and CDR2 is SYGVQD in the germline V gene (reference sequence). This CDR3 has 13 amino acids. CDR3 protein: CASSESMYYGYTF. The CDR3 coding sequence is TGCGCCAGCAGTGAGTCAATGTACTATGGCTACACCTTC.

A note on this clone: One end of the junction fails to match germline, which may point to a read error. V gene TRBV27 combines with J gene TRBJ2-2; possible D gene TRBD1, 7 bases. Germline CDR1 MNHEY, CDR2 SMNVEV (reference sequence). The CDR3 length is 16 residues. The CDR3 sequence: CVSSAAGQRDTGELFF. DNA for the CDR3: TGTGTCAGCAGTGCCGCGGGACAGCGAGACACCGGGGAGCTGTTTTTT.

V is TRBV18 and J is TRBJ2-7; 8 bases are shared with TRBD1. The junction had 8 bases not matched to a gene; V was cut back by 8 bases and J by 2 bases. This CDR3 is 14 amino acids long. Germline V gene lookup returns CDR1 KGHSH and CDR2 LQKENI. The CDR3 region is CASATGAMTYEQYF. The CDR3 bases are TGTGCCAGCGCGACAGGGGCGATGACCTACGAGCAGTACTTC.